The 5 T cell receptor beta chains reported below all come from one sample, sequenced in a study of blood T cell repertoires in COVID-19. The protocol was immunoSEQ multiplex PCR, while the TCRdb copy is restricted to in-frame clones and leaves out a portion. The sample has about 400,000 clones; around nine tenths are singletons. The sample comprised PBMCs or T cells enriched from blood (not recorded which). The source of these receptors is a woman between 50 and 59 years old who had recovered from COVID-19.

J is TRBJ1-4 and V is TRBV7-8; 9 bases line up with TRBD1. The V segment lost 1 base and the J segment 5 bases; nucleotides outside the gene matches: 11. Germline CDR1 SGHVS, CDR2 FQNEAQ. The CDR3 extends over 18 amino acids. The CDR3 DNA reads as TGTGCCAGCAGCTTAGAATCGGACAGGGGAGTCTTAAATGAAAAACTGTTTTTT. Translation: CASSLESDRGVLNEKLFF.

The gene calls are TRBV6-5 and TRBJ2-5; TRBD2 agrees at 10 bases. The V and J ends lost 2 bases and 6 bases, in that order; junction bases with no gene match: 6. The CDR3 is 15 residues long. The germline gives CDR1 MNHEY, CDR2 SVGAGI. The CDR3 DNA is TGTGCCAGCAGTTACGGGGCTAGCGGGGGACAGACCCAGTACTTC. Translated, it gives CASSYGASGGQTQYF.

Points on this clone: Mismatch with germline at one junction end may stem from a read error. This rearrangement joins TRBV7-7 to TRBJ2-5, with a tentative D call TRBD2 (8 bases). This CDR3 has 15 residues. Germline V gene data show CDR1 as SSHAT and CDR2 as FNYEAQ (reference sequence). CDR3 region: CASSLGGAGGETQYF. The CDR3 region has the DNA TGTGCTAGCAGCTTAGGGGGCGCGGGAGGAGAGACCCAGTACTTC.

This sequence joins TRBV5-4 and TRBJ2-3; unclear D gene. The CDR3 covers 13 residues. V lost 5 bases to trimming and J lost 0 bases, with 7 bases between them. CDR1 and CDR2 from the germline V gene are SGHNT and YYREEE (reference sequence). CDR3 DNA sequence: TGTGCCAGCAGTTTATCTAGCACAGATACGCAGTATTTT. Its translation is CASSLSSTDTQYF.

The V gene is TRBV3-1 (or the pseudogene TRBV3-2), the J gene TRBJ1-6, with D possibly TRBD1 on 6 matching bases. Germline V gene sequence: CDR1 LGHDT, CDR2 YNNKEL (reference sequence). Trimming cost V 2 bases and J 9 bases, with 14 bases left between them. This CDR3 contains 15 residues. The CDR3 sequence: CASSQSPDRSSPLHF. CDR3 DNA: TGTGCCAGCAGCCAAAGTCCGGACAGAAGTTCACCCCTCCACTTT.